This entry is about one T cell receptor beta chain. Its antigen is currently not known. No base quality information exists; no much larger clone differs at one position. The germline V gene provides CDR1 SGDLS and CDR2 YYNGEE. V gives up 1 base and J gives up 7 bases, and the segment between their germline ends measures 12 bases. Taken from cysteine to phenylalanine, the CDR3 has 14 residues. Solely the CDR3 DNA is kept, with 42 bases framed from the first base. This entry is derived from a study of a mutant IDH1 vaccine in newly diagnosed glioma (dated by TCRdb to the early 2020s). Concerning the study at large: Vaccination started 4-6 weeks after radiotherapy alone, or was given together with temozolomide cycles in the groups whose treatment included chemotherapy. Of the 25 to 40 treated patients, around 62% were male and about 38% were female, and the mean age was 40.4 years. Prior to enrollment, patients had been given standard therapy consisting of radiotherapy alone, temozolomide alone, or radiochemotherapy with temozolomide, with the combination given to most patients. The week-35 safety follow-up was designated visit V12, and the week-47 end of study was designated visit V13. Peripheral blood was drawn at six visits: V03 (baseline), V05, V07, V10, V12 and V13. Longitudinal TCRB deep sequencing was performed for about two dozen treated patients wherever samples were available for exploratory analyses.

The research as a whole found: No apparent relationship was observed between pseudoprogression and alterations in the top peripheral T cell clonotypes detected by TCRB sequencing. Across multiple MHC alleles, vaccine-induced immune responses were seen in around 93% of patients. Availability determined which PBMC samples were chosen for TCRB deep sequencing. It was noted by the authors that analyses of patient blood samples could not be reproduced owing to sample limitations.

Libraries were made using the immunoSEQ multiplex PCR assay. Rearranged TCR beta chain sequences were amplified with the hsTCRB Kit following the manufacturer's protocol. Sequencing of TCRB libraries was carried out on an Illumina MiSeq. Processing in the source paper ran as follows. The kit vendor's proprietary platform handled demultiplexing, trimming and gene mapping. The source is immuneACCESS, and TCRdb retained only in-frame sequences with V and J called. Part of the clones is not carried over; for the studies checked, unresolved V genes explain less than half of this, and the remainder is unexplained. The D gene and trimming were derived from the DNA, and the V and J assignments and clone size from that table. A total of about 40,000 clones appear in this sample, approximately 80% of them only once. Clones ranked in the top ten supply roughly a sixth of the sample. Explained via the paper, the time point label denotes: week 47, end of study. Every vaccine dose consisted of 300 ug of a 20-mer mutant IDH1 peptide in Montanide, administered subcutaneously together with topical imiquimod. Patients were given eight vaccinations, in weeks 1, 3, 5, 7, 11, 15, 19 and 23, which matched visits V03 through V10. All donors had newly diagnosed IDH1-mutant astrocytomas of WHO grade 3 or 4 that showed loss of nuclear ATRX. The samples were drawn from NOA16, a multicentre, single-arm, open-label phase I trial in Germany that tested a mutant IDH1 peptide vaccine in humans for the first time. The DNeasy Blood and Tissue Kit was used to extract genomic DNA from EDTA blood for TCRB sequencing.

This specimen was PBMCs, taken from a glioma patient whose treatment included an IDH1 peptide vaccine. This sequence originates from a man aged 18 to 35 with glioma. Some clones in this sample may be carry-over from other donors' samples. The V and J segments used are TRBV9 and TRBJ1-5, and the D gene may be TRBD1, 5 bases matching. Here is the DNA: TGTGCCAGCAGCGTATTCGGGGGATCGCAGCCCCAGCATTTT. This codes for CASSVFGGSQPQHF.